This T cell receptor (beta chain) was sequenced for a study of tumor-infiltrating T cells and Merkel cell polyomavirus (dated by TCRdb to about 2017). Notes on the research overall: The study examined CD8+ T cells specific for the Merkel cell polyomavirus KLL epitope in Merkel cell carcinoma patients. Patients came in at different disease stages and had a median follow-up of approximately 2.5 years, ranging from roughly 1.1 to 6.0 years. Varied, non-standardized therapies, including chemotherapy, radiation and immunotherapies, were received by the patients. In 14 to 15 samples, TRB sequencing was done on KLL-tetramer-sorted cells from blood or tumor-infiltrating lymphocytes, along with 12 matched whole-tumor samples. Most of the whole-tumor samples were approximately 25-micron curls sectioned from formalin-fixed, paraffin-embedded tissue blocks. Across the study, one tumor sample was a frozen nodal tumor digest and one was a flash-frozen core biopsy of a metastasis.

The CDR3 contains 16 residues, cysteine and phenylalanine counted. Only the CDR3 DNA is retained, 48 bases long and in frame from the first base. The germline V gene yields SGHRS for CDR1 and YFSETQ for CDR2. V is cut back by 4 bases and J by 4 bases, with 6 bases in the junction unmatched. Libraries were prepared through the immunoSEQ multiplex PCR assay. Genomic DNA extraction, TRB sequencing and normalization were carried out by Adaptive Biotechnologies (Seattle, WA). The authors processed their data as follows. To compute clonality, the Shannon entropy of productive TRB sequences was normalized by log2 of unique productive sequences and then subtracted from one. KLL-specific clonotypes in tumors were found by matching TCRbeta CDR3 amino acid sequences to the sequences from the tetramer-sorted sample of each patient. TCRdb took this table from immuneACCESS and kept in-frame rearrangements with V and J called. Such tables lack part of the clones; where checked against another copy, unresolved V genes explain under half of the gap, and the rest is unexplained. D and trimming come from the DNA, and the V and J calls and clone size come from that table. The sample table records fewer than 2,500 clones; roughly 98% of these occur just once. In total, the top ten clones hold about 2.5% of the sample.

In the case of this clone: Its antigen specificity is not known. No quality values exist for individual bases; no much larger clone is one base distant.

By immunohistochemistry, the tumors of all patients showed robust positive staining for Merkel cell polyomavirus Large T antigen. The study included some 13 Merkel cell carcinoma patients who had robust KLL-tetramer+ populations, above 0.04% of CD8+ T cells, in blood and/or cultured TIL. Every patient was Caucasian, and patient ages ranged from about 50 to 80 years, with a median of around 60 years. Lymph node tumors were analyzed for patients with unknown primaries who presented with nodal disease, or when insufficient primary tissue was available. Points the paper makes about the study in general: Because the study covered only a single viral epitope, T cells targeting other Merkel cell polyomavirus epitopes were not captured. Significantly improved MCC-specific survival was associated with a higher fraction of KLL-specific T cells within tumors (about 1.7-18% versus roughly 0-0.14%). More unique KLL-specific clonotypes in tumors (5-108 vs 0-3) was associated with a significant MCC-specific survival advantage (P = 0.0051). The small sample size of the study (n of about eleven patients) is a limitation. KLL-specific TRB repertoires were diverse and mostly private, with just one public clonotype, shared by two patients, among approximately 400 unique sequences.

What was sequenced was lymph node tissue. The chain is assembled from TRBV5-1 and TRBJ2-3, and TRBD2 matches 13 of the central bases. This receptor was obtained from a man aged 70-80 years with Merkel cell carcinoma. The DNA sequence reads TGCGCCAGCAGCCTGTGGACTAGCGGGAGTTCAGATACGCAGTATTTT. This encodes CASSLWTSGSSDTQYF.